This T cell receptor (beta chain) was sequenced for a study of T cells in Graves' hyperthyroidism and ophthalmopathy. Study-level points and caveats: A model built on 13 V-J features separated ophthalmopathy from stable hyperthyroidism.

Amplification yielded TCR beta CDR3 regions, with RNA transcripts as the source. Carried out on the TCR CDR3, a first-round RT-PCR used the HTBI primer set. Via MiXCR, TCRdb re-called the multiplex PCR reads, giving one row per CDR3 protein. The table lists roughly 740,000 distinct CDR3 sequences, 16% of them singletons. This clonotype was seen many times. Antigen unknown. This CDR3 spans 18 amino acids. V was cut by 5 bases and J by 5 bases, with 28 bases left in between. The sequence was collected from a man aged 18 to 35 with Graves' hyperthyroidism. The chain couples TRBV12-3 or TRBV12-4 to TRBJ2-7; D may be TRBD1 or TRBD2 (6 bases each). Sequencing was done on a sample of blood. CDR3: CASSPMGGHAGAWNEQYF. In nucleotides, the CDR3 is TGTGCCAGCAGTCCTATGGGGGGACACGCGGGCGCGTGGAACGAGCAGTACTTC.